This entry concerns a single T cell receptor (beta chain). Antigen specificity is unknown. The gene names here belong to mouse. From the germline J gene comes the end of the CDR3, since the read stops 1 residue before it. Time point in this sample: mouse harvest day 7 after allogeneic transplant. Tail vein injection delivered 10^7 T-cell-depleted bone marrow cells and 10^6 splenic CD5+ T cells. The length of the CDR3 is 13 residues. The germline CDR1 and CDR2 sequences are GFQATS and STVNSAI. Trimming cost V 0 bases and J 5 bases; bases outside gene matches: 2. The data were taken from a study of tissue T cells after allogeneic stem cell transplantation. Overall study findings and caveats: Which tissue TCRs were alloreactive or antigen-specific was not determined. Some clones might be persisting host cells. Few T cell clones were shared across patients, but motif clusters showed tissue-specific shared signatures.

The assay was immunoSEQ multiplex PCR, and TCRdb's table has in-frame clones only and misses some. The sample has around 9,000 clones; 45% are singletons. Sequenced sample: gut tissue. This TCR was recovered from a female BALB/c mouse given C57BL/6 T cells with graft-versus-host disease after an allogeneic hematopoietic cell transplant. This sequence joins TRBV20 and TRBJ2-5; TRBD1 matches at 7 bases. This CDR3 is CGAREQGRDTQYF. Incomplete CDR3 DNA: TGTGGTGCTAGGGAACAGGGGCGAGACACCCAGTAC.